This TCR beta chain appears in the sequencing data of a study of cytomegalovirus exposure and HLA in healthy donors. Germline-derived CDR1 and CDR2 are SGHNT and YYREEE (reference sequence). V lost 7 bases and J lost 0; bases outside the gene matches: 4. The CDR3 loop spans 14 amino acids. PCR amplification relied on 60 Vbeta primers (plus 13 Jbeta primers). Here immunoSEQ multiplex PCR was the method, and the copy in TCRdb shows in-frame clones only, minus some. The sample includes around 110,000 clones, 77% seen only once; the top ten take 4% to 5%. The source of this sequence is a male donor in good health and CMV-seronegative. Sequencing used PBMCs. This chain links TRBV5-4 with TRBJ1-1, with 9 bases aligning to TRBD1. DNA of the CDR3: TGTGCCAGCCGACAGGGGGACATGAACACTGAAGCTTTCTTT. This translates into CASRQGDMNTEAFF.